Shown below are 3 T cell receptor beta chains from a single sample sequenced in a study of somatic reversion in DOCK8 deficiency. From about 0.095 ug genomic DNA, TRB libraries were made by one-step EuroClonality-NGS amplicon PCR. TCRdb re-derived calls from the multiplex PCR reads in MiXCR, one entry per CDR3 protein. Of fewer than 5,000 distinct CDR3 sequences listed, 20% to 25% are singletons. Specimen: peripheral blood. The origin of the receptors is a human donor in good health.

This clonotype is medium-sized in the sample. This chain links TRBV12-3 or TRBV12-4 with TRBJ1-1; no clear D gene. The V end was cut by 3 bases, the J end by 5 bases, with 10 bases between. CDR3 length: 13 amino acids. CDR3 sequence: CASSFLSETEAFF. DNA for the CDR3: TGTGCCAGCAGTTTTTTAAGCGAAACTGAAGCTTTCTTT.

In its sample, this clonotype is medium-sized (0.01 to 0.1%). The J gene is TRBJ1-1, the V gene TRBV11-2; no firm D call. The V gene lost 1 base and the J gene lost 3 bases, with 6 bases spanning the gap. CDR1 SGHAT and CDR2 FQNNGV come from the germline V gene. This CDR3 is built from 13 residues. The CDR3 loop is CASSLVVDTEAFF. The CDR3 DNA reads TGTGCCAGCAGCTTAGTTGTGGACACTGAAGCTTTCTTT.

In its sample, this clonotype ranks as medium-sized. The V gene is TRBV10-3, the J gene TRBJ2-1; 12 nucleotides match TRBD2. V dropped 0 bases and J dropped 9; count of bases not matched to a gene: 6. The CDR3 is 16 amino acids. Germline CDR1 is ENHRY and CDR2 is SYGVKD. The CDR3 sequence: CAISESLAGGPVEQFF. CDR3 coding DNA: TGTGCCATCAGTGAGTCCCTAGCGGGGGGGCCCGTTGAGCAGTTCTTC.